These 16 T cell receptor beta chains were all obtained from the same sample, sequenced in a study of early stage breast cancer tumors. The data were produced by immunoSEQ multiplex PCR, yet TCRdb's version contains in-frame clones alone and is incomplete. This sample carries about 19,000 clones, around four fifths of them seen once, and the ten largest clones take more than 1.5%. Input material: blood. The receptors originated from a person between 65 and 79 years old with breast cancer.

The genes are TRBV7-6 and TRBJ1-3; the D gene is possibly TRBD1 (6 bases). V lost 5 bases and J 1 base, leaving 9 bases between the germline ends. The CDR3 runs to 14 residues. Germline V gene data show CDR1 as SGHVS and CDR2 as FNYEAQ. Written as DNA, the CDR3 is TGTGCCAGCAGCCGAGGGGGATCTGGAAACACCATATATTTT. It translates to CASSRGGSGNTIYF.

The CDR3 coding sequence is TGTGCCAGCAGCTTAGACGGACAGGGCGGGAATGAGCAGTTCTTC. Its translation is CASSLDGQGGNEQFF. The chain employs TRBV7-7 and TRBJ2-1, with 8 bases that match TRBD1. Per germline, CDR1 SSHAT and CDR2 FNYEAQ (reference sequence). The CDR3 is made up of 15 amino acids. The trim removed 1 base at V and 7 bases at J, leaving 6 bases unmatched.

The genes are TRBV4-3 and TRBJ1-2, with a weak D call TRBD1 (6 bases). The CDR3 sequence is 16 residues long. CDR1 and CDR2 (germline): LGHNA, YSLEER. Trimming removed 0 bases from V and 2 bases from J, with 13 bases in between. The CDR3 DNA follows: TGCGCCAGCAGCCAAGATTGGGACATTGGGAACTATGGCTACACCTTC. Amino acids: CASSQDWDIGNYGYTF.

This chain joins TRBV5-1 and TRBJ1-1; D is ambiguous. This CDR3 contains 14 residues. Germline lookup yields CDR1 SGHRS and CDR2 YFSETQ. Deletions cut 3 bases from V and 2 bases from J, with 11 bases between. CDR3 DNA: TGCGCCAGCAGCTCCCTACAGTACAACACTGAAGCTTTCTTT. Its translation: CASSSLQYNTEAFF.

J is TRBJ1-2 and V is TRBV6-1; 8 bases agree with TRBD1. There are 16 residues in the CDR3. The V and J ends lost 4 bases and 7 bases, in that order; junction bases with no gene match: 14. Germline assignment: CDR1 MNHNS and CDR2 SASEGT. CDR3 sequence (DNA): TGTGCCAGCAGTGTTGGTAGGACAGGGTTCACTAGTGGCTACACCTTC. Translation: CASSVGRTGFTSGYTF.

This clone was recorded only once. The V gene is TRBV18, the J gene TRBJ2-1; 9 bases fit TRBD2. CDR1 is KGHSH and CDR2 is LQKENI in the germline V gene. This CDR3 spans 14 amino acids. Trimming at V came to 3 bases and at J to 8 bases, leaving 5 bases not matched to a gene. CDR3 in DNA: TGTGCCAGCTCACCCGGACTAGCGCAGGATGAGCAGTTCTTC. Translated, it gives CASSPGLAQDEQFF.

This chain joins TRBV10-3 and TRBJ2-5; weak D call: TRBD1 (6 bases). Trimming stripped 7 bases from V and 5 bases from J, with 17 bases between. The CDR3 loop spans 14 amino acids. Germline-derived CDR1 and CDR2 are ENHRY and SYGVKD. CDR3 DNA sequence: TGTGCCATCAAGGGCAGGGGTATGGGGGAGACCCAGTACTTC. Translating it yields CAIKGRGMGETQYF.

The CDR3 DNA is TGCGCCAGCAGCTTTTCCGGGACAGCGGACCAAGAGACCCAGTACTTC. Translation: CASSFSGTADQETQYF. This chain connects TRBV5-1 to TRBJ2-5; 7 positions match TRBD1. CDR1 and CDR2 (germline): SGHRS, YFSETQ. Trimming at V came to 2 bases and at J to 0 bases, leaving 7 bases not matched to a gene. This CDR3 spans 16 amino acids.

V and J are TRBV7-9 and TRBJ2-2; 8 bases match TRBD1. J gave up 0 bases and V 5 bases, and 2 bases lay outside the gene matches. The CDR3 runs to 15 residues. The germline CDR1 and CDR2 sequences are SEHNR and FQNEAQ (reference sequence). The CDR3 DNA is TGTGCCAGCAGCATGACAGGGGCGAACACCGGGGAGCTGTTTTTT. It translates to CASSMTGANTGELFF.

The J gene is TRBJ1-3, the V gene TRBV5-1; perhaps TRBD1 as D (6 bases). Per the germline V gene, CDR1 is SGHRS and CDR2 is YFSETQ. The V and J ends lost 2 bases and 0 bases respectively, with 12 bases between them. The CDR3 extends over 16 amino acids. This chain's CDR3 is CASSLPTGPSGNTIYF. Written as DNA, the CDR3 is TGCGCCAGCAGCTTACCAACAGGGCCCTCTGGAAACACCATATATTTT. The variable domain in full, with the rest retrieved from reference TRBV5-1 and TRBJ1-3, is KAGVTQTPRYLIKTRGQQVTLSCSPISGHRSVSWYQQTPGQGLQFLFEYFSETQRNKGNFPGRFSGRQFSNSRSEMNVSTLELGDSALYLCASSLPTGPSGNTIYFGEGSWLTVV.

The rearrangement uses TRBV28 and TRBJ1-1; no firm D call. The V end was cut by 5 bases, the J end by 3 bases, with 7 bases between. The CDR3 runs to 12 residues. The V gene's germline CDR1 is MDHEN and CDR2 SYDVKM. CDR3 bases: TGTGCCAGCAGTCCCGTAGACACTGAAGCTTTCTTT. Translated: CASSPVDTEAFF. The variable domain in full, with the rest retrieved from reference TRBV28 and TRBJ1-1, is DVKVTQSSRYLVKRTGEKVFLECVQDMDHENMFWYRQDPGLGLRLIYFSYDVKMKEKGDIPEGYSVSREKKERFSLILESASTNQTSMYLCASSPVDTEAFFGQGTRLTVV.

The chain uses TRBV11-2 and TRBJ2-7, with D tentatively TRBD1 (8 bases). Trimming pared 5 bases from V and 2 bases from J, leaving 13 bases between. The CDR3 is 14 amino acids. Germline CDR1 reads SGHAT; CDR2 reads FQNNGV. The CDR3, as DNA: TGTGCCAGCAGCAGCACAGGGGGGGCCTACGAGCAGTACTTC. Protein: CASSSTGGAYEQYF.

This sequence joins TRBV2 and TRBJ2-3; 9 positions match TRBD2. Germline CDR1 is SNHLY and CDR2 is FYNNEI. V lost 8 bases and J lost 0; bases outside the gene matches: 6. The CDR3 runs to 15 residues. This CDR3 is CASLGLAYSTDTQYF. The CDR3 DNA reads TGTGCCAGCTTAGGACTAGCGTATAGCACAGATACGCAGTATTTT.

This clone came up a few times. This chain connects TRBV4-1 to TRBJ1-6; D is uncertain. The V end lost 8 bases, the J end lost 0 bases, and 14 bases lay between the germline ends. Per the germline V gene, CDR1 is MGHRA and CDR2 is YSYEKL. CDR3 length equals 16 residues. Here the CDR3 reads CASAEDESSYNSPLHF. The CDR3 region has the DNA TGCGCCAGCGCGGAGGACGAATCCTCCTATAATTCACCCCTCCACTTT.

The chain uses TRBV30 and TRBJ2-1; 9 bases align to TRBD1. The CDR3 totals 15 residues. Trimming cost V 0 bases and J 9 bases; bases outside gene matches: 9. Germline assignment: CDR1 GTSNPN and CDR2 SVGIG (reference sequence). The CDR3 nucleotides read TGTGCCTGGAGTGTACTGGTAGGGGGACAGGGTGAGCAGTTCTTC. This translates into CAWSVLVGGQGEQFF.

The CDR3 nucleotides read TGTGCCTGGAGTGGGCAGGGGAACACTGAAGCTTTCTTT. This sequence encodes CAWSGQGNTEAFF. The gene calls are TRBV30 and TRBJ1-1; tentatively, D is TRBD1 (5 bases). Germline CDR1 and CDR2: GTSNPN and SVGIG (reference sequence). V was trimmed by 1 base and J by 1 base, leaving 7 bases between them. The length of the CDR3 is 13 residues. The full variable domain, its missing parts supplied by reference TRBV30 and TRBJ1-1, is SQTIHQWPATLVQPVGSPLSLECTVEGTSNPNLYWYRQAAGRGLQLLFYSVGIGQISSEVPQNLSASRPQDRQFILSSKKLLLSDSGFYLCAWSGQGNTEAFFGQGTRLTVV.